Listed below are T cell receptor beta chains from one sample, sequenced in a study of shared clonotypes between healthy human individuals. Assay: immunoSEQ multiplex PCR; the TCRdb copy retains only in-frame clones and omits some. The sample has some 1,900,000 clones, roughly 95% seen once. The sample comprised naive CD8+ T cells sorted from blood. These TCRs come from a man aged 18 to 35 in good health. Each CDR3 is given with its conserved first and last residue. Clone size, where shown, is once, few, many, or a class for clones that have expanded.

size | V | CDR3
NA | TRBV27 | CASSFTGTYNEQFF
NA | TRBV27 | CASSLRSNTEAFF
NA | TRBV28 | CASSLRGARMEQYF
NA | TRBV11-2 | CASSLPGVNYGYTF
NA | TRBV9 | CASTPVEGLHNEQFF
NA | TRBV7-9 | CASSLDREEANYGYTF
NA | TRBV7-3 | CASSPGGGGSTDTQYF
once | TRBV2 | CASSGPAGGSYEQYF
NA | TRBV7-7 | CASSPEGAYYEQYF
NA | TRBV10-1 | CASSRTQQETQYF
NA | TRBV19 | CASSIRDWNTEAFF
NA | TRBV27 | CASSFTVVGGPYEQYF
NA | TRBV6-6 | CASRADTIYF
NA | TRBV19 | CASSSAGASGAYEQYF
NA | TRBV6-5 | CASSYSTTGIGEKLFF
NA | TRBV28 | CASGPRGGTEAFF
NA | TRBV7-2 | CASSVGGNPDNEQFF
NA | TRBV9 | CASSVVSNNEQFF
NA | TRBV2 | CAPQNRAPVYYGYTF
few | TRBV2 | CASVGFREQYF
NA | TRBV9 | CASSVYGTSAYEQYF
NA | TRBV19 | CASSIGLADPREQYF
NA | TRBV6-5 | CASSFLLEGSPLHF
NA | TRBV11-2 | CASSLGPGTGFEQYF
NA | TRBV11-2 | CASSLGQGSYNEQFF
NA | TRBV7-9 | CGRDRGFYEQYF
NA | TRBV6-6 | CASSLNTGGSLHF
NA | TRBV27 | CASSSTSGAYEQYF
NA | TRBV4-1 | CASSHGETQYF
NA | TRBV6-6 | CASRNGGPQETQYF
NA | TRBV30 | CATTGNTEAFF
NA | TRBV9 | CASSVGDLSYAFF
NA | TRBV30 | CAWTVGTEAFF
NA | TRBV6-5 | CASASPPTIYF
NA | TRBV6-5 | CASSATGAGNTEAFF
NA | TRBV19 | CASTPTGTEAFF
NA | TRBV11-3 | CASSLDLQKDVWNQPQHF
NA | TRBV7-9 | CASRRIEGTQYF
NA | TRBV27 | CASSLFAGTYEQYF
NA | TRBV4-1 | CASSQAPGIVNSPLHF
NA | TRBV28 | CASSVRGSYEQYF
NA | TRBV5-1 | CASTPMGGGYEQYF
NA | TRBV14 | CASSLLDRGSYEQYF
NA | TRBV5-6 | CASSFGTFDQPQHF
NA | TRBV19 | CASSSFLATTSTDTQYF
NA | TRBV30 | CAWSGLSTVDEQFF
NA | TRBV4-1 | CASSRTTSGTYEQYF
NA | TRBV29-1 | CSVSIGTAYEQYF
NA | TRBV6-1 | CASSEGAGLDTQYF
NA | TRBV29-1 | CSVEGRPNYGYTF
NA | TRBV5-6 | CASSPQGDYGYTF
NA | TRBV12-5 | CASGLTGGRTDTQYF
NA | TRBV6-5 | CATPYPTYEQYF
NA | TRBV5-4 | CASSYGTSYEQYF
NA | TRBV5-1 | CASRRGLAVIEETQYF
NA | TRBV25-1 | CASNPAGADYGYTF
NA | TRBV27 | CASSRGPGASSYNEQFF
NA | TRBV27 | CASSLGTGTSRHEQYF
few | TRBV6-5 | CASSYGGAYGYTF
NA | TRBV7-6 | CASSLEAGDEQYF